What follows are 13 T cell receptor beta chains derived from one specimen sequenced in a study of naive and memory T cell subsets. Amplification of ligated cDNA took four PCR rounds with SP2 and nested alpha and beta constant primers. Each CDR3 protein gets one entry after TCRdb re-called the 5' RACE reads with MiXCR. This sample has roughly 62,000 distinct CDR3 sequences, with about 7% found just once. An oligonucleotide containing a UMI was ligated to the 3' end of TCR cDNA. The receptors here all came from a male donor in good health.

In regard to this clonotype: Since a much larger clone is just one base distant, this may be a read error. The chain couples TRBV7-6 to TRBJ1-5, with TRBD1 matching over 8 bases. This CDR3 contains 16 residues. The V and J ends lost 5 bases and 0 bases, in that order; junction bases with no gene match: 6. CDR1 and CDR2 from the germline V gene are SGHVS and FNYEAQ. In nucleotides, the CDR3 is TGTGCCAGCAGCCGAGGGACAGGCGATAGCAATCAGCCCCAGCATTTT. Protein: CASSRGTGDSNQPQHF.

This clonotype was seen once. This rearrangement joins TRBV27 to TRBJ2-3, with 8 nucleotides matching TRBD2. V lost 2 bases and J lost 2; bases outside the gene matches: 3. Germline V gene sequence: CDR1 MNHEY, CDR2 SMNVEV (reference sequence). The CDR3 length is 15 residues. CDR3 DNA sequence: TGTGCCAGCAGTTTACAAGCGGGGGCCACAGATACGCAGTATTTT. It specifies CASSLQAGATDTQYF.

The V call is TRBV11-2, the J call TRBJ1-3, with D possibly being TRBD1 (6 bases). The germline CDR1 and CDR2 sequences are SGHAT and FQNNGV. CDR3 length equals 15 residues. With 5 bases removed from V and 4 bases from J, the gap between germline ends came to 15 bases. CDR3 amino acids: CASSPQQGVGNTIYF. CDR3 in DNA: TGTGCCAGCAGCCCACAACAGGGAGTGGGAAACACCATATATTTT.

This clonotype was counted many times. The rearrangement joins TRBV5-1 to TRBJ1-5; the D is unclear. CDR1 is SGHRS, CDR2 YFSETQ, per germline. CDR3 size: 13 residues. The germline V and J ends were trimmed by 0 bases and 3 bases, with 4 bases remaining between them. CDR3 coding DNA: TGCGCCAGCAGCTTGGGGGACAATCAGCCCCAGCATTTT. This gives the protein CASSLGDNQPQHF.

V and J are TRBV27 and TRBJ2-3; TRBD2 agrees at 7 bases. The CDR3 spans 17 residues. V was clipped by 6 bases and J by 0 bases; unmatched bases: 12. Germline V gene sequence: CDR1 MNHEY, CDR2 SMNVEV (reference sequence). The CDR3 region has the DNA TGTGCCAGCAGCCCGGGACTAACATCCTCTAGCACAGATACGCAGTATTTT. Amino acids: CASSPGLTSSSTDTQYF.

This clonotype was observed a handful of times. The rearrangement uses TRBV14 and TRBJ2-7; 7 bases are a match to TRBD1. Trimming at V came to 4 bases and at J to 7 bases, leaving 10 bases not matched to a gene. This CDR3 contains 14 residues. Germline V lookup: CDR1 SGHDN, CDR2 FVKESK. The CDR3 protein is CASSLSGTEREQYF. The DNA for the CDR3 is TGTGCCAGCAGCCTATCCGGGACAGAAAGGGAGCAGTACTTC. The full variable domain, rest sourced from reference TRBV14 and TRBJ2-7, is EAGVTQFPSHSVIEKGQTVTLRCDPISGHDNLYWYRRVMGKEIKFLLHFVKESKQDESGMPNNRFLAERTGGTYSTLKVQPAELEDSGVYFCASSLSGTEREQYFGPGTRLTVT.

This chain connects TRBV6-6 to TRBJ2-7; tentatively, D is TRBD1 or TRBD2 (5 bases each). The CDR3 has 16 residues. Trimming took 6 bases from V and 0 from J, leaving 18 bases between them. In germline, CDR1 is MNHNY, CDR2 SVGAGI (reference sequence). CDR3: CASSQDKKRSSYEQYF. The CDR3, as DNA: TGTGCCAGCAGCCAGGACAAGAAGCGGAGCTCCTACGAGCAGTACTTC.

Ten or more counts support this clonotype. The chain couples TRBV29-1 to TRBJ1-1, with 8 bases identical to TRBD1. Germline loops: CDR1 SQVTM, CDR2 ANQGSEA. This CDR3 comprises 13 residues. Unmatched junction bases numbered 3, after V lost 6 bases and J lost 0 bases. The CDR3 DNA reads as TGCAGCGTGGCAGGGGGCGTGAACACTGAAGCTTTCTTT. It specifies CSVAGGVNTEAFF.

This clonotype was counted once. V gene TRBV12-3 or TRBV12-4 combines with J gene TRBJ2-2; 10 bases line up with TRBD1. The CDR3 totals 21 residues. After removal of 9 bases from V and 1 base from J, the junction contained 23 bases not matched to a gene. The CDR3, as DNA: TGTGCCAGAAGTACCTTGAGTGACAGGGGGCTGAGGGCGAGGAACACCGGGGAGCTGTTTTTT. Translation: CARSTLSDRGLRARNTGELFF.

This clonotype showed up many times. The J gene is TRBJ1-1, the V gene TRBV6-5, with D tentatively TRBD1 (5 bases). The CDR3 is 15 residues long. Looked up from germline, CDR1 is MNHEY and CDR2 is SVGAGI. V was shortened by 6 bases and J by 0 bases, with 14 bases between the two germline ends. CDR3 nucleotide sequence: TGTGCCAGCAGCCAGGGCTCGGGTATGAACACTGAAGCTTTCTTT. Protein sequence: CASSQGSGMNTEAFF.

The chain joins TRBV2 to TRBJ2-2, with a possible D match to TRBD2 (5 bases). Germline lookup yields CDR1 SNHLY and CDR2 FYNNEI. V was trimmed by 4 bases and J by 4 bases, leaving 13 bases between them. The CDR3 runs 15 residues. CDR3: CASSGEIRSTGELFF. The CDR3 coding sequence is TGTGCCAGCAGTGGGGAGATTCGGAGCACCGGGGAGCTGTTTTTT.

The sample holds many counts of this clonotype. This chain uses TRBV7-9 with TRBJ1-6; 7 bases line up with TRBD1. V shed 5 bases, J shed 3 bases, and the junction held 4 bases outside the gene matches. Germline V gene lookup returns CDR1 SEHNR and CDR2 FQNEAQ (reference sequence). The length of the CDR3 is 15 residues. Written as DNA, the CDR3 is TGTGCCAGCAGCCCGACAGGGTACTATAATTCACCCCTCCACTTT. This translates into CASSPTGYYNSPLHF. Together with reference TRBV7-9 and TRBJ1-6, the CDR3 gives the full variable domain: DTGVSQNPRHKITKRGQNVTFRCDPISEHNRLYWYRQTLGQGPEFLTYFQNEAQLEKSRLLSDRFSAERPKGSFSTLEIQRTEQGDSAMYLCASSPTGYYNSPLHFGNGTRLTVT.

This clonotype was seen ten or more times. The CDR3 loop reads CASTGTPTYEQYF. CDR3 nucleotide sequence: TGTGCCAGCACCGGGACTCCGACCTACGAGCAGTACTTC. The V and J genes are TRBV6-1 and TRBJ2-7; TRBD2 is a possible D gene (6 bases). The CDR3 covers 13 residues. The germline V gene encodes CDR1 MNHNS and CDR2 SASEGT. Trimming pared 7 bases from V and 2 bases from J, leaving 12 bases between.